The clone carrying this T cell receptor beta chain was recorded once. Its antigen is undetermined. TCR beta cDNA libraries included unique molecular identifiers. cDNA molecules numbering around 500,000 came from about 0.94 to 9.7 million T cells. TCRdb recomputed calls from the PCR reads with MiXCR, one row per CDR3 protein. The sample holds around 700,000 distinct CDR3 sequences, more than 50% seen once. The data belong to a study of post-analysis software for immune sequencing data. Turning to the study itself: Relapsing-remitting, secondary progressive and progressive-relapsing forms made up the multiple sclerosis disease courses.

The germline V gene has CDR1 DFQATT and CDR2 SNEGSKA (reference sequence). V shed 0 bases, J shed 14 bases, and the junction held 9 bases outside the gene matches. CDR3 size: 13 residues. Findings and limits, study-wide: Analysis by F measure revealed that same-batch samples clustered strongly together. Versus controls, multiple sclerosis patients showed significantly lower diversity (normalized Chao1). There were five or six TRBV segments more frequent in patients than controls, and TRBV5-6, TRBV5-1 and TRBV20-1 were among them.

Sequencing input: blood. The chain recombines TRBV20-1 with TRBJ2-4, with TRBD1 matching 8 bases. The TCR comes from a girl aged 2 to 9 with multiple sclerosis. This chain's CDR3 is CSARDHTGGNEYF. CDR3 nucleotides: TGCAGTGCTAGAGATCATACAGGGGGGAATGAGTACTTC.